Here is one TCR beta chain with its context. Sequence at one end of the junction differs from germline and may be a read error. TCRdb re-analysed the 5' RACE reads in MiXCR, keeping a single row per CDR3 protein. The sample has 350,000 to 450,000 distinct CDR3 sequences, 20% seen once; the top ten hold approximately 8.1%. The data stem from a study of T-cell memory formation after mild COVID-19. The sequence was collected from an adult woman who had mild COVID-19 (a few samples of this study predate the infection). Cell type and time point are not known. The sample was PBMCs or a T cell subset sorted from them (not recorded which).

The CDR3 DNA is TGTGCCGGCAGCGGGGGTCGAGAGACCCAGTACTTC. Amino acid sequence: CAGSGGRETQYF. The rearrangement joins TRBV5-6 to TRBJ2-5; 8 bases are a match to TRBD2. CDR1 and CDR2 from the germline V gene are SGHDT and YYEEEE. The CDR3 sequence is 12 residues long.